The clone carrying this T cell receptor (beta chain) was counted once. Other DNA variants within this sample encode the same CDR3. This specimen comes from a study of blood T cell repertoires in COVID-19. Looking at the study overall: Samples representing acute and convalescent COVID-19 were sourced from the United States, Italy and Spain.

The V gene lost 6 bases and the J gene lost 0 bases, with 11 bases spanning the gap. The germline gives CDR1 SGHRS, CDR2 YFSETQ. CDR3 length: 14 amino acids. Data came from immunoSEQ multiplex PCR; TCRdb stores just in-frame clones and leaves some out. Among more than 65,000 clones, roughly 82% were seen once, and the ten largest hold about a fifth. V is TRBV5-1 and J is TRBJ2-3, with TRBD2 as a possible D gene (5 bases). Input material: peripheral blood. The source is a woman aged 45-65 years with acute or convalescent COVID-19. CDR3 protein: CASKAGPSTDTQYF. The CDR3, as DNA: TGCGCCAGCAAGGCGGGTCCTAGCACAGATACGCAGTATTTT.